The source of this T cell receptor (beta chain) is a study of shared T cell receptors in the human thymus. Libraries were prepared by immunoSEQ multiplex PCR; TCRdb keeps only in-frame clonotypes and omits some of them. The sample includes roughly 560,000 clones, around 82% of them seen just once. The CDR3 spans 16 residues. Germline loops: CDR1 LNHNV, CDR2 YYDKDF (reference sequence). With V trimmed by 1 base and J by 0 bases, 6 bases remained unmatched. These same records also appear under a second study, on human thymus T cells. From that second work: Thymus pieces cut out during corrective heart surgery were the tissue that was used.

The genes are TRBV15 and TRBJ2-7; TRBD2 aligns across 7 bases. The origin of this receptor is a boy younger than two with a congenital heart defect. The sequenced material came from thymocytes. The CDR3 sequence: CATSRGASGLSYEQYF. The CDR3 region has the DNA TGTGCCACCAGCAGAGGGGCTAGCGGCCTCTCCTACGAGCAGTACTTC.